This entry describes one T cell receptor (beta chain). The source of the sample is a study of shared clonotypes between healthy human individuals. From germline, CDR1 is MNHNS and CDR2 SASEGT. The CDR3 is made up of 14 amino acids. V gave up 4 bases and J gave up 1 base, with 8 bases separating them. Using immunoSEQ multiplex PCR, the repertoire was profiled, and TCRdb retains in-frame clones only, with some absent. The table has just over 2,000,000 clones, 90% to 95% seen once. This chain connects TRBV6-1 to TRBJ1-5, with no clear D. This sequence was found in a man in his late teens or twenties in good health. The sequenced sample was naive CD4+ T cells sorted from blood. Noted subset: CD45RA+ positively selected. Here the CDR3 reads CASSVTASNQPQHF. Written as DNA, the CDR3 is TGTGCCAGCAGTGTAACAGCGAGCAATCAGCCCCAGCATTTT.